This section outlines one T cell receptor (beta chain) sequence together with its context. The antigen is unknown. V was shortened by 5 bases and J by 16 bases, with 18 bases between the two germline ends. There are 12 residues in the CDR3. CDR1 and CDR2 (germline): SGHAT, FQNNGV. These data come from a study of T cells in narcolepsy. General study findings and limits: Healthy controls reportedly lacked the autoreactive clonotypes serially found in patients' blood.

The table came from immunoSEQ multiplex PCR; TCRdb's copy has only in-frame clones and leaves some out. The table has tens of thousands of clones, under 85% seen once. The TCR comes from a human donor with narcolepsy. The chain couples TRBV11-2 to TRBJ2-1; possible D gene TRBD2, 5 bases. The sequenced sample consisted of CD45RA- memory CD4+ T cells from PBMCs. This CDR3 reads CASSMPVSESFF. In DNA, the CDR3 is TGTGCCAGCAGCATGCCCGTTAGCGAGTCATTCTTC.